This T cell receptor (beta chain) originates from a study of shared clonotypes between healthy human individuals (dated by TCRdb to 2020 to 2022). Study-wide context: Three men and a couple of women, aged 18 to 49 years, made up the cohort. For each donor, three plates each were used for CD4 naive and CD4 memory, two plates were used for CD8 naive, and one plate was used for CD8 memory. To estimate repertoire size and how much clonotype sharing occurs between individuals, the study deeply sequenced the blood TCR repertoires of five healthy adults. Per donor, leukapheresis produced somewhere between about 0.85 and 10 billion PBMCs. To increase sequencing depth and limit assay-specific biases, different laboratories used diverse techniques to prepare libraries and sequence TCR repertoires. Study-level results and caveats: Clonotypes shared by all four sorted-subset donors showed higher generation probabilities than non-shared clonotypes. Across a handful of donors, around 5% of naive CD4, roughly 3.4% of naive CD8, 2.3% of memory CD4, and roughly 0.41% of memory CD8 clonotypes were shared. Larger estimated clonotype richness was generally found for naive subsets than for memory subsets. Sampling was restricted to blood, and TCR repertoires in tissues likely differ from the TCR repertoires found in blood. Pairwise subsampling indicated that sequencing depth was expected to affect the degree of clonotype sharing among donors. The genetic and exposure-history diversity represented was limited by the small number of donors. Incomplete sequencing was indicated by rarefaction of sorted-subset datasets, despite the large sequencing depth.

Trimming takes 5 bases off V and 2 bases off J; junction bases not matched to a gene: 4. CDR1 and CDR2, per the germline V gene, are SGHVS and FQNEAQ. Taken from cysteine to phenylalanine, the CDR3 has 15 residues. Just CDR3 DNA is preserved here, 45 bases in frame from base 1. Using the deep immunoSEQ assay, multiplex PCR amplified TCR CDR3 regions from genomic DNA. Extracted genomic DNA from each cell subset was spread evenly across all wells of several immunoSEQ 96-well plates, with each plate serving as a replicate. For sorted subsets, 200 to 250 ng genomic DNA, equal to about 30,000 T cell genomes, was loaded into each replicate PCR. The purified libraries were quantified using a Qubit 3.0 fluorometer, sized with a Bioanalyzer 2100, and then quantified again using the KAPA Library Quantification kit. Every immunoSEQ 96-well plate was sequenced on a dedicated single-read 150-cycle Illumina NextSeq 550 flow cell. As for how the authors treated the data: The immunoSEQ output contained only junctional sequences without quality scores, so filtering could not match that applied to full-length reads. To assign V/J genes and CDR3, sequences were annotated using PyIR, a Python wrapper for IgBLAST v1.9, with IMGT germline references. Reads with weak V/J assignments (E-value above 1e-6), missing CDR3, stop codons, out-of-frame junctions, or ambiguous translated residues were removed. V3J clonotypes were defined as sequences sharing the same inferred V gene, J gene, and CDR3 amino acid sequence. Percentage overlap between repertoires was computed as shared unique clonotypes divided by the size of the smaller repertoire. Richness of each repertoire was evaluated using RTK rarefaction, the Chao1 estimator, and Recon v2.1 estimates of unobserved clonotypes. OLGA was used to compute generation probabilities for all TCRbeta clonotypes that the gDNA method yielded from a handful of donors. Drawn from immuneACCESS, this table holds only the in-frame rearrangements with V and J called that TCRdb kept. Clones are partly lost; checked studies trace under half to an unresolved V gene and leave the rest unexplained. That table is the source of V, J and clone size, and D and trimming were worked out from the DNA. This sample lists approximately 95,000 clones; 65% to 70% were detected once. Around 41% of the sample is taken by the ten largest.

The donors were healthy, HIV-negative adults who had no recently reported acute infections or vaccinations. All donors were Caucasian adults living in Nashville, Tennessee, USA. CD8 memory samples consisted of magnetically selected CD45RO+ cells combined with CCR7-negative CD45RA+ effector memory (TemRA) cells. Blood was obtained by leukapheresis, after which PBMCs were separated by Ficoll-Histopaque density gradient centrifugation and cryopreserved in liquid nitrogen vapor phase. Purity and quantity of every magnetically sorted T cell population were checked by analytical flow cytometry. Genomic DNA was isolated from every sorted fraction and measured by UV absorbance on a Nanodrop 2000c. Comment on this clone: Its recognized antigen is unknown. Nothing much larger sits one base from this clone, and base qualities are not available.

The sequence was collected from a man aged 30-40 years in good health. The V and J genes are TRBV7-8 and TRBJ2-7, and 12 bases in between align with TRBD1. What was sequenced was memory CD8+ T cells sorted from blood. This specimen's cell subset or site label, per the study, means: CD45RO+ cells pooled with CCR7-negative TemRA cells. The DNA is as follows: TGTGCCAGCAGCCTAGGGACAGGGGGCACCTACGAGCAGTACTTC. The encoded protein is CASSLGTGGTYEQYF. Extended through the reference TRBV7-8 and TRBJ2-7 proteins, this CDR3 yields the full variable domain: GAGVSQSPRYKVAKRGQDVALRCDPISGHVSLFWYQQALGQGPEFLTYFQNEAQLDKSGLPSDRFFAERPEGSVSTLKIQRTQQEDSAVYLCASSLGTGGTYEQYFGPGTRLTVT.